There are many counts of the clone carrying this TCR beta chain. Its antigen is unidentified. The data stem from a study of T-cell reconstitution after alpha-beta-depleted transplantation in children. General observations from the study: Approximately two months post-transplant, alpha-beta T cells reportedly originated from several hundred expanded graft clones. Counts and diversity of T cells one year after transplant came mostly from newly produced T cells.

CDR3 length: 10 residues. Germline V gene data show CDR1 as SNHLY and CDR2 as FYNNEI. V gave up 6 bases and J gave up 12 bases, with 9 bases separating them. A TCRbeta library incorporating unique molecular identifiers was prepared. One entry per CDR3 protein results from TCRdb running MiXCR on the PCR reads. In the table there are under 450,000 distinct CDR3 sequences, 16% of which are singletons. The receptor comes from a boy under three years old who had a stem cell transplant for Wiskott-Aldrich syndrome, so the T cells may come from the graft donor. Sequenced here: PBMCs, mostly from graft donor cells, sampled 360 days after TCRalphabeta/CD19-depleted stem cell transplant. The rearrangement uses TRBV2 and TRBJ2-1; D gene unclear. CDR3 DNA: TGTGCCAGCAGACCCTTTGGGCAGTTCTTC. This sequence encodes CASRPFGQFF.